The rows below give T cell receptor beta chains drawn from one sample of a study of CD8+ T cells in alopecia areata. Sequenced by immunoSEQ multiplex PCR; TCRdb stores in-frame clones only, minus some. The profile shows about 110,000 clones, about 60% of them singletons. The sequencing sample was made of NKG2D-low CD8+ T cells sorted from blood. These receptors came from a human donor with alopecia areata. Both conserved end residues are part of each CDR3. The D gene is left open where the match is weak. Clone sizes are given selectively: once, few, many, or a class where the clone is expanded.

abundance,d_gene,j_gene,v_gene,CDR3nt,CDR3aa
NA,NA,TRBJ2-1,TRBV7-9,TGTGCCAGCAGCTTAGGTCCTTGGCAGTTCTTC,CASSLGPWQFF
NA,NA,TRBJ2-7,TRBV7-7,TGTGCTAGCAGCTTAGCACCGGGCCCTAACTACGAGCAGTACTTC,CASSLAPGPNYEQYF
once,NA,TRBJ2-7,TRBV4-2,TGTGCCAGCAGCCAAGAAACCAGGGGACCCCTCTCCTACGAGCAGTACTTC,CASSQETRGPLSYEQYF
NA,TRBD1,TRBJ1-5,TRBV6-5,TGTGCCAGCAGCAGGACAGGGGATAGCAATCAGCCCCAGCATTTT,CASSRTGDSNQPQHF
NA,NA,TRBJ2-7,TRBV2,TGTGCCAGCAGGGTCCGGGGGACATCGAGCTCCTACGAGCAGTACTTC,CASRVRGTSSSYEQYF
NA,NA,TRBJ1-5,TRBV28,TGTGCCAGCAGGCCACACGAGGGACAACGGCGCGGGGCCCAGCATTTT,CASRPHEGQRRGAQHF
few,NA,TRBJ2-7,TRBV4-1,TGCGCCAGCAGCCAAGCCTTCGGGGGCTGGTACGAGCAGTACTTC,CASSQAFGGWYEQYF
NA,NA,TRBJ1-1,TRBV15,TGTGCCACCAGCACAGGGAGGGTCACTGAAGCTTTCTTT,CATSTGRVTEAFF
NA,TRBD1,TRBJ1-2,TRBV28,TGTGCCAGCAGCCGGACAGGGGGCTACTATGGCTACACCTTC,CASSRTGGYYGYTF
NA,NA,TRBJ2-5,TRBV6-6,TGTGCCAGCAGCCGACTAGTGAATGGTGAGACCCAGTACTTC,CASSRLVNGETQYF